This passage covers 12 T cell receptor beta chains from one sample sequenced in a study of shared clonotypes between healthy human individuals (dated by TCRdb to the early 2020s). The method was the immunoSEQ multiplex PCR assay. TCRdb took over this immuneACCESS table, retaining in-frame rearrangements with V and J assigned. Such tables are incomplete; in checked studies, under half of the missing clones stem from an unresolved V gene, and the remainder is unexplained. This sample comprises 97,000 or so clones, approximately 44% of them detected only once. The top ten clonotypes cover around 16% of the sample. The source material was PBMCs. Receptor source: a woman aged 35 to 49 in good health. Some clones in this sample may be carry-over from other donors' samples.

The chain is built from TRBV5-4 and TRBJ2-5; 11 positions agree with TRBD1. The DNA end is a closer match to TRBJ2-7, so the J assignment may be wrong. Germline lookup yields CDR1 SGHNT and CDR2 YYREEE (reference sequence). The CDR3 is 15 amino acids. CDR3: CASSRGQGAWGEQYF. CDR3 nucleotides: TGTGCCAGCAGCAGAGGACAGGGGGCGTGGGGCGAGCAGTACTTC.

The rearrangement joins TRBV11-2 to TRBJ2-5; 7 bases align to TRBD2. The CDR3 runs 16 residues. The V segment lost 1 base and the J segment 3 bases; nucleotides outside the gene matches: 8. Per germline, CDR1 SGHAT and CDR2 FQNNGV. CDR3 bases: TGTGCCAGCAGCTTAGGCCGTATCCTAGCGGAAGAGACCCAGTACTTC. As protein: CASSLGRILAEETQYF.

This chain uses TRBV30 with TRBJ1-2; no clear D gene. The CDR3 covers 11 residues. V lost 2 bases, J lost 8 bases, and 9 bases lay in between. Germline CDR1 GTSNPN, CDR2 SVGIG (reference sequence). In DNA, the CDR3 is TGTGCCTGGAGTCTAAGGGAAGGCTACACCTTC. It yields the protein CAWSLREGYTF.

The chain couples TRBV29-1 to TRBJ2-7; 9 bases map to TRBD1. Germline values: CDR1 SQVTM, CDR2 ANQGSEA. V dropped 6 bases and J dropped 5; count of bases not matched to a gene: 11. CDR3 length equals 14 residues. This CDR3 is CSVYSGTGYHEQYF. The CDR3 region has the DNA TGCAGCGTCTACTCCGGGACAGGGTACCACGAGCAGTACTTC.

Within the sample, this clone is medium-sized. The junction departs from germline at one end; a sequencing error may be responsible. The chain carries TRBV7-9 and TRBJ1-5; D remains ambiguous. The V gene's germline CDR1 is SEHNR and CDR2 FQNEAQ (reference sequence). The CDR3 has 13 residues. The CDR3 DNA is TGTGCCAGCAGCTTAGAGGCTAATCGGCCCCAGCATTTT. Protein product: CASSLEANRPQHF.

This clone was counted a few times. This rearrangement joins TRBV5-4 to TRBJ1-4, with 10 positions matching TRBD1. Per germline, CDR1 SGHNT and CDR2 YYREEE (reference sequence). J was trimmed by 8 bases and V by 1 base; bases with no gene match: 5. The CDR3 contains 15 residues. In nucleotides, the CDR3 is TGTGCCAGCAGCTTGACCGGGACAGGGGACGAAAAACTGTTTTTT. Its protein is CASSLTGTGDEKLFF.

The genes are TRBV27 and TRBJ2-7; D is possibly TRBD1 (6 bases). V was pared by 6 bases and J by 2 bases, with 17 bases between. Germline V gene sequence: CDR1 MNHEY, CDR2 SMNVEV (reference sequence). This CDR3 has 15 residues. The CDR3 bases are TGTGCCAGCAGCCATCGGGGCAGGGGAGCCTACGAGCAGTACTTC. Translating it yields CASSHRGRGAYEQYF.

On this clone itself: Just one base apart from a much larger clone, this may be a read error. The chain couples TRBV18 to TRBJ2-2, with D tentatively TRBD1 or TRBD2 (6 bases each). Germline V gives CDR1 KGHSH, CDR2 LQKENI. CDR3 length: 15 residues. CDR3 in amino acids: CASKEGGLNTRELFF. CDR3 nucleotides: TGTGCCAGCAAGGAGGGGGGCCTGAACACCAGGGAGCTGTTTTTT. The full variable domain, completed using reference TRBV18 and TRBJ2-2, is NAGVMQNPRHLVRRRGQEARLRCSPMKGHSHVYWYRQLPEEGLKFMVYLQKENIIDESGMPKERFSAEFPKEGPSILRIQQVVRGDSAAYFCASKEGGLNTRELFFGEGSRLTVL.

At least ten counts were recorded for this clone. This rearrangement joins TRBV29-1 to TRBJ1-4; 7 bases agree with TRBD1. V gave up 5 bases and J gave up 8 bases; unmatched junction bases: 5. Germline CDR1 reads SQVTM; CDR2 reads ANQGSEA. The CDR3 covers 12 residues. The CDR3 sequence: CSVSPGGEKLFF. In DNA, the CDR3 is TGCAGCGTTAGCCCAGGGGGGGAAAAACTGTTTTTT.

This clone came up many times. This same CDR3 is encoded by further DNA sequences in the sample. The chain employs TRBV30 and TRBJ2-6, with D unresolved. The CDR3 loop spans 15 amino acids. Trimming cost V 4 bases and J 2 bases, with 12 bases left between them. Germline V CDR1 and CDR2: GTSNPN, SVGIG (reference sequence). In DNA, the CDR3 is TGTGCCTGGAAGTCACCCCTGACTGGGGCCAACGTCCTGACTTTC. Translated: CAWKSPLTGANVLTF.

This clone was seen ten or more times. Here the CDR3 reads CASSPTGGLYEQYF. CDR3 bases: TGTGCCAGCAGTCCGACAGGGGGGCTCTACGAGCAGTACTTC. The rearrangement uses TRBV6-5 and TRBJ2-7, with 9 bases matching TRBD1. The CDR3 extends over 14 amino acids. Trimming removed 5 bases from V and 3 bases from J; junction bases left unmatched: 5. CDR1 and CDR2 (germline): MNHEY, SVGAGI.

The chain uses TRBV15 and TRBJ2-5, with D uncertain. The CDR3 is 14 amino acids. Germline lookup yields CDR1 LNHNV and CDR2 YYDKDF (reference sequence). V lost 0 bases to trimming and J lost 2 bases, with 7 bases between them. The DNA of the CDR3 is TGTGCCACCAGCAGAGATCCCGGGCAAGAGACCCAGTACTTC. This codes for CATSRDPGQETQYF. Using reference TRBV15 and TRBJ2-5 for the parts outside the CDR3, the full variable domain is DAMVIQNPRYQVTQFGKPVTLSCSQTLNHNVMYWYQQKSSQAPKLLFHYYDKDFNNEADTPDNFQSRRPNTSFCFLDIRSPGLGDTAMYLCATSRDPGQETQYFGPGTRLLVL.